This T cell receptor (beta chain) derives from a study of CD8 T cells in Susac syndrome. Germline V gives CDR1 GTSNPN, CDR2 SVGIG (reference sequence). The CDR3 is 13 amino acids. V was cut by 3 bases and J by 1 base, with 10 bases left in between. Points on this clonotype: Its cognate antigen is unknown.

The T cells that were sequenced for TCR beta were CD8+ and CD4+ cells from blood. RNA in amounts of roughly 0.5 to 1 ug was reverse transcribed with random hexamers. TCRdb processed the immunoSEQ multiplex PCR reads anew with MiXCR; each CDR3 protein has one entry. This table has some 450,000 distinct CDR3 sequences, approximately 85% appearing once. Study-wide results and caveats: The study recognized that its TCR sequencing and HLA analysis covered a relatively small number of individuals.

The sample was CD8+ T cells from PBMCs. The receptor was isolated from a human donor with multiple sclerosis. The chain employs TRBV30 and TRBJ2-7, with D possibly being TRBD1 (6 bases). The CDR3 spells CAWRTGNSYEQYF. Here the CDR3 DNA reads TGTGCCTGGAGAACAGGGAATTCCTACGAGCAGTACTTC.